The T cell receptor (beta chain) under discussion was sequenced for a study of blood T cell repertoires in COVID-19. Study-level information: There were acute and convalescent COVID-19 samples, and they came from the United States, Italy and Spain. The cDNA or gDNA used as material had been derived from T cells, B-cell-depleted T cells, or PBMCs.

By share, this clone counts as medium-sized. In the original processing: Estimated nucleated cell counts came from reference gene primer amplification. Profiled with immunoSEQ multiplex PCR; TCRdb holds only in-frame clones, not every one. Clone size and the V and J calls come from that table; the DNA yielded D and trimming. The data show 20,000 to 25,000 clones, around 67% seen once. V shed 5 bases and J 5 bases; nucleotides not matched to a gene: 8. This CDR3 has 14 amino acids. Germline V CDR1 and CDR2: SEHNR, FQNEAQ (reference sequence). The receptor was isolated from a human donor in a cohort sampled during active or convalescent COVID-19. V is TRBV7-9 and J is TRBJ2-7; TRBD1 matches at 8 bases. Material for sequencing was peripheral blood. The CDR3 reads CASSRTGTGHEQYF. The CDR3 DNA reads as TGTGCCAGCAGCCGAACCGGGACAGGCCACGAGCAGTACTTC.